The 18 T cell receptor beta chains listed next were all sequenced from one sample in a study of blood T cell repertoires in COVID-19. Sequenced by immunoSEQ multiplex PCR; TCRdb stores in-frame clones only, minus some. The sample carries under 450,000 clones, 87% recorded once. The sample taken for sequencing was PBMCs or T cells enriched from blood (not recorded which). The origin of the receptors is a young man who had recovered from COVID-19.

A few counts support this clone. This rearrangement joins TRBV29-1 to TRBJ1-3; maybe TRBD1 (6 bases). The CDR3 is 14 amino acids. V gave up 4 bases and J gave up 0 bases, with 10 bases separating them. CDR1 is SQVTM, CDR2 ANQGSEA, per germline. This CDR3 reads CSVATGTSGNTIYF. CDR3 nucleotide sequence: TGCAGCGTTGCGACAGGAACCTCTGGAAACACCATATATTTT.

J is TRBJ1-1 and V is TRBV7-9; no firm D call. Germline assignment: CDR1 SEHNR and CDR2 FQNEAQ (reference sequence). Trimming pared 6 bases from V and 5 bases from J, leaving 16 bases between. The CDR3 contains 14 residues. The DNA of the CDR3 is TGTGCCAGCAGTTTCGACCGAACTAGGACTGAAGCTTTCTTT. Translating it yields CASSFDRTRTEAFF. The variable domain in full, with the rest retrieved from reference TRBV7-9 and TRBJ1-1, is DTGVSQNPRHKITKRGQNVTFRCDPISEHNRLYWYRQTLGQGPEFLTYFQNEAQLEKSRLLSDRFSAERPKGSFSTLEIQRTEQGDSAMYLCASSFDRTRTEAFFGQGTRLTVV.

This clone was observed a few times. V is TRBV19 and J is TRBJ1-2; TRBD1 matches 8 bases. Germline V gene lookup returns CDR1 LNHDA and CDR2 SQIVND (reference sequence). This CDR3 contains 13 residues. The ends lost 5 bases at V and 6 bases at J; junction bases unmatched: 5. The CDR3 loop reads CASSRQGTHGYTF. The CDR3 nucleotides read TGTGCCAGTAGTCGACAGGGGACCCATGGCTACACCTTC.

CDR3 residues: CASSADPGSGVYNEQFF. The CDR3 DNA reads as TGTGCCAGCAGCGCCGATCCTGGCAGCGGAGTCTACAATGAGCAGTTCTTC. This chain connects TRBV9 to TRBJ2-1; tentative D call: TRBD2 (5 bases). The length of the CDR3 is 17 residues. The V and J ends lost 3 bases and 3 bases respectively, with 19 bases between them. In germline, CDR1 is SGDLS, CDR2 YYNGEE.

The chain couples TRBV3-1 (or the pseudogene TRBV3-2) to TRBJ2-7; a possible D gene is TRBD2 (6 bases). Germline CDR1 reads LGHDT; CDR2 reads YNNKEL (reference sequence). The CDR3 has 14 amino acids. With 3 bases removed from V and 3 bases from J, the gap between germline ends came to 12 bases. In nucleotides, the CDR3 is TGTGCCAGCAGCCACACCCGGGGGAACTACGAGCAGTACTTC. This gives the protein CASSHTRGNYEQYF.

The rearrangement joins TRBV28 to TRBJ1-1, with 8 bases lining up with TRBD1. Trimming at V came to 3 bases and at J to 1 base, leaving 1 base not matched to a gene. The CDR3 covers 14 residues. The germline CDR1 and CDR2 sequences are MDHEN and SYDVKM. The CDR3, as DNA: TGTGCCAGCAGTTTTGGACAGGGGAACACTGAAGCTTTCTTT. Encoded protein: CASSFGQGNTEAFF.

This sequence joins TRBV5-1 and TRBJ2-7, with 9 bases that match TRBD1. The CDR3 contains 16 residues. V trimming: 4 bases; J trimming: 3 bases; junction bases outside the gene matches: 11. CDR1 is SGHRS and CDR2 is YFSETQ in the germline V gene. CDR3 region: CASSPRPGQGIYEQYF. The CDR3 bases are TGCGCCAGCAGCCCTAGACCGGGACAGGGAATCTACGAGCAGTACTTC. The whole variable domain, filled in from reference TRBV5-1 and TRBJ2-7, reads KAGVTQTPRYLIKTRGQQVTLSCSPISGHRSVSWYQQTPGQGLQFLFEYFSETQRNKGNFPGRFSGRQFSNSRSEMNVSTLELGDSALYLCASSPRPGQGIYEQYFGPGTRLTVT.

In its sample, this clone was seen a few times. The chain recombines TRBV4-1 with TRBJ1-1, with D perhaps matching TRBD1 (6 bases). V lost 6 bases and J lost 1, with 18 bases in between. The CDR3 is 16 amino acids. Germline V gives CDR1 MGHRA, CDR2 YSYEKL. For the CDR3, the DNA is TGCGCCAGCAGGGAACAGGGATTCGAGGGGAACACTGAAGCTTTCTTT. Translated: CASREQGFEGNTEAFF.

V usage is TRBV6-5 and J usage is TRBJ2-1; D is unresolved. Trimming cost V 5 bases and J 4 bases, with 9 bases left between them. CDR1 and CDR2 from the germline V gene are MNHEY and SVGAGI. The CDR3 extends over 13 amino acids. This chain's CDR3 is CASSREVYNEQFF. The DNA of the CDR3 is TGTGCCAGCAGTCGAGAGGTGTACAATGAGCAGTTCTTC.

J is TRBJ1-1 and V is TRBV30, with D tentatively TRBD1 (5 bases). The CDR3 has 12 amino acids. Trimming took 8 bases from V and 11 from J, leaving 21 bases between them. Per germline, CDR1 GTSNPN and CDR2 SVGIG (reference sequence). In DNA form, the CDR3 reads TGTGCCCTCGAAGCAGGGACTACGGGCGCTTTCTTT. It translates to CALEAGTTGAFF.

The chain combines TRBV18 with TRBJ2-7; the D gene is possibly TRBD1 (5 bases). The V gene's germline CDR1 is KGHSH and CDR2 LQKENI. The CDR3 runs to 14 residues. V gave up 3 bases and J gave up 4 bases, with 13 bases separating them. CDR3 nucleotide sequence: TGTGCCAGCTCACCGCTAGGGGATGTATACGAGCAGTACTTC. This sequence encodes CASSPLGDVYEQYF.

The chain couples TRBV7-2 to TRBJ1-2, with D uncertain. The CDR3 loop spans 15 amino acids. Germline V lookup: CDR1 SGHTA, CDR2 FQGNSA. V was cut by 1 base and J by 7 bases, with 16 bases left in between. CDR3 DNA: TGTGCCAGCAGCTTAGGCCCCGACGGCGGTGGTGGCTACACCTTC. Its translation: CASSLGPDGGGGYTF.

The chain recombines TRBV4-1 with TRBJ1-4, with TRBD1 as a possible D gene (5 bases). CDR1 is MGHRA and CDR2 is YSYEKL in the germline V gene. V gave up 1 base and J gave up 3 bases, with 9 bases separating them. This CDR3 contains 15 residues. CDR3 bases: TGCGCCAGCAGCCAAGCAGGGCAACCTAATGAAAAACTGTTTTTT. As protein: CASSQAGQPNEKLFF.

This clone appeared a single time. The chain carries TRBV4-3 and TRBJ1-5, with TRBD1 identical over 8 bases. Germline V gives CDR1 LGHNA, CDR2 YSLEER. The CDR3 is 16 residues long. J was trimmed by 7 bases and V by 1 base; bases with no gene match: 9. The CDR3 region has the DNA TGCGCCAGCAGCCAAGTCCGACAGGGGAAGAGGCAGCCCCAGCATTTT. The encoded protein is CASSQVRQGKRQPQHF.

The chain employs TRBV7-2 and TRBJ1-1; D unresolved. Trimming left V 5 bases short and J 5 bases short, with 18 bases between. There are 15 residues in the CDR3. Looked up from germline, CDR1 is SGHTA and CDR2 is FQGNSA. The CDR3 here is CASSPGPERRTEAFF. The CDR3 region has the DNA TGTGCCAGCAGCCCAGGACCCGAAAGGAGGACTGAAGCTTTCTTT.

This chain uses TRBV24-1 with TRBJ2-3; TRBD2 matches 8 bases. V was clipped by 3 bases and J by 3 bases; unmatched bases: 4. This CDR3 has 15 residues. Looked up from germline, CDR1 is KGHDR and CDR2 is SFDVKD. The CDR3 protein is CATSDGGGRTDTQYF. In nucleotides, the CDR3 is TGTGCCACCAGTGATGGCGGGGGGCGGACAGATACGCAGTATTTT.

V usage is TRBV10-2 and J usage is TRBJ2-1; 10 positions agree with TRBD2. CDR1 and CDR2 from the germline V gene are WSHSY and SAAADI. The CDR3 consists of 17 residues. Trimming took 3 bases from V and 8 from J; bases not matched to a gene: 13. The CDR3 protein is CASSESSGGPRAYEQFF. The CDR3 nucleotides read TGCGCCAGCAGTGAAAGTAGCGGGGGGCCCCGGGCCTATGAGCAGTTCTTC.

CDR3 sequence: CASSVGGASGTYNEQFF. The DNA of the CDR3 is TGTGCCAGCAGCGTGGGGGGGGCTAGCGGCACCTACAATGAGCAGTTCTTC. The V and J genes are TRBV9 and TRBJ2-1; a possible D gene is TRBD2 (7 bases). CDR3 length: 17 residues. Looked up from germline, CDR1 is SGDLS and CDR2 is YYNGEE. Trimming left V 2 bases short and J 2 bases short, with 17 bases between.